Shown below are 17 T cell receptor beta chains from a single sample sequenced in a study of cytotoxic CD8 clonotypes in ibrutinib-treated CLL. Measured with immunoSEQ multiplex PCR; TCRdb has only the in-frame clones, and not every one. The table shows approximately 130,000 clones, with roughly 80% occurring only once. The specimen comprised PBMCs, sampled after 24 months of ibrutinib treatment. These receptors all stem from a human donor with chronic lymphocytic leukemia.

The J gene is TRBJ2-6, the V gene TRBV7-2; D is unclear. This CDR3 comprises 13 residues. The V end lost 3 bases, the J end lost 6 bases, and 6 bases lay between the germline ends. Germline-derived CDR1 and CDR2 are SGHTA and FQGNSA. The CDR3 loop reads CASSFTLANVLTF. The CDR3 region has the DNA TGTGCCAGCAGCTTCACCTTGGCCAACGTCCTGACTTTC.

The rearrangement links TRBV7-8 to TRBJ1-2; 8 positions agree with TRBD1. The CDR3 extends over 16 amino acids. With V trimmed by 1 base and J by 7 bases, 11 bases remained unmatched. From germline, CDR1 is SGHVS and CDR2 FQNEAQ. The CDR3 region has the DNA TGTGCCAGCAGCTTAGAATATCAGGGGGCATTAGTTGGCTACACCTTC. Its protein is CASSLEYQGALVGYTF.

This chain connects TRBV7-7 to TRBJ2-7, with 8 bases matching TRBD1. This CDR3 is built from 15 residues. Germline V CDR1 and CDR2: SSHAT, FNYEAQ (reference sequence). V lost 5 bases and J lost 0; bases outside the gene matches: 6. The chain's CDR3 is CASSPDRASSYEQYF. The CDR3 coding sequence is TGTGCCAGCAGCCCGGACAGGGCGAGCTCCTACGAGCAGTACTTC.

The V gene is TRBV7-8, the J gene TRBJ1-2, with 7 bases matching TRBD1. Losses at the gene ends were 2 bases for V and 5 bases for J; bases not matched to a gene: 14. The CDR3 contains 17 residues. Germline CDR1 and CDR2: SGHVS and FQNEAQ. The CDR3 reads CASSLRQGIAWRYGYTF. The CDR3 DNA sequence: TGTGCCAGCAGCTTAAGACAGGGAATTGCTTGGCGGTATGGCTACACCTTC. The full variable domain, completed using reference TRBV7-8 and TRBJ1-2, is GAGVSQSPRYKVAKRGQDVALRCDPISGHVSLFWYQQALGQGPEFLTYFQNEAQLDKSGLPSDRFFAERPEGSVSTLKIQRTQQEDSAVYLCASSLRQGIAWRYGYTFGSGTRLTVV.

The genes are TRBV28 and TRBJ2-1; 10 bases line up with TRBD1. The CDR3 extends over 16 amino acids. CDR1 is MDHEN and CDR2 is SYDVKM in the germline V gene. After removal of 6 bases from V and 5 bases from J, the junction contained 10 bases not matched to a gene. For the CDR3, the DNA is TGTGCCAGCAGACCCTCGGGACAGGGGATCCACAATGAGCAGTTCTTC. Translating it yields CASRPSGQGIHNEQFF.

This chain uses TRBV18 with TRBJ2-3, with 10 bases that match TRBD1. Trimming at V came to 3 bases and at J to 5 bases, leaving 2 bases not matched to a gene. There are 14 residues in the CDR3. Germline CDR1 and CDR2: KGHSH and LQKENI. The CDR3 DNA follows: TGTGCCAGCTCACCTGGACAGGGGGTAGATACGCAGTATTTT. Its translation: CASSPGQGVDTQYF.

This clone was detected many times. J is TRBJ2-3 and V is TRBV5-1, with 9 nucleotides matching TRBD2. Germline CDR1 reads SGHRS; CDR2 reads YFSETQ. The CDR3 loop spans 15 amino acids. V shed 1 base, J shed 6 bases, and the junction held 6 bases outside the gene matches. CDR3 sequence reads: CASSLPSGDRDTQYF. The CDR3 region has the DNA TGCGCCAGCAGCTTGCCTAGCGGGGACCGGGATACGCAGTATTTT.

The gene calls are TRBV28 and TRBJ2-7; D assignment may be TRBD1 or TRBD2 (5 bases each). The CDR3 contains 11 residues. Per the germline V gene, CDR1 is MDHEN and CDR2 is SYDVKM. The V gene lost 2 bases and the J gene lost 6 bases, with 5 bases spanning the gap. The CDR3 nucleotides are TGTGCCAGCAGTTTAGGGGGCGAGCAGTACTTC. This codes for CASSLGGEQYF.

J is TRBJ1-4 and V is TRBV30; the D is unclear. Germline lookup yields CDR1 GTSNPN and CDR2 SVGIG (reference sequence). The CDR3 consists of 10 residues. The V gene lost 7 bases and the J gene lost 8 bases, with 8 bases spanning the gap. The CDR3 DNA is TGTGCCTCTCGAGGAGAAAAACTGTTTTTT. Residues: CASRGEKLFF.

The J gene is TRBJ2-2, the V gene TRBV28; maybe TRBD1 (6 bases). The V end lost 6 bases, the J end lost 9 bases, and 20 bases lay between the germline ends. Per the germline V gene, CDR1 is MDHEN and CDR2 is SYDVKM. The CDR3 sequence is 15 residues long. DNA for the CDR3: TGTGCCAGCAGCCCCCTCCTCGACAGGATTCGGGAGCTGTTTTTT. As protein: CASSPLLDRIRELFF. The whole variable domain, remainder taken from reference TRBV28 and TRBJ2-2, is DVKVTQSSRYLVKRTGEKVFLECVQDMDHENMFWYRQDPGLGLRLIYFSYDVKMKEKGDIPEGYSVSREKKERFSLILESASTNQTSMYLCASSPLLDRIRELFFGEGSRLTVL.

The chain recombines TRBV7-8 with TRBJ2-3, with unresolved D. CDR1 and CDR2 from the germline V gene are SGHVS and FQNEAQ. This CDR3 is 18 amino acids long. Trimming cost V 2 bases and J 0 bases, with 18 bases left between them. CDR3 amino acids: CASSLSRVPYPSTDTQYF. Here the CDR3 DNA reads TGTGCCAGCAGCTTAAGTAGGGTCCCCTATCCTAGCACAGATACGCAGTATTTT.

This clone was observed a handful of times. This chain's CDR3 is CASSMDGNYGYTF. The CDR3 bases are TGTGCCAGCAGCATGGACGGAAACTATGGCTACACCTTC. The V call is TRBV7-2, the J call TRBJ1-2; D is uncertain. V was shortened by 5 bases and J by 2 bases, with 9 bases between the two germline ends. Germline-derived CDR1 and CDR2 are SGHTA and FQGNSA. The CDR3 totals 13 residues.

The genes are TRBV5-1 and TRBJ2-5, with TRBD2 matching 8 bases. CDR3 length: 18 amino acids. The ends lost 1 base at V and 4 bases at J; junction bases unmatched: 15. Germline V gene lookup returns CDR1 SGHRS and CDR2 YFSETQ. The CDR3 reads CASSLTQFGGGLGETQYF. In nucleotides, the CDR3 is TGCGCCAGCAGCTTGACGCAATTCGGCGGGGGGCTTGGAGAGACCCAGTACTTC.

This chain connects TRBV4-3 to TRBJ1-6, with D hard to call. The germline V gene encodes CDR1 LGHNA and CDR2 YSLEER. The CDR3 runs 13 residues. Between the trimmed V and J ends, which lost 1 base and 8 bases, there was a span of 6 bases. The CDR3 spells CASSQGVDSPLHF. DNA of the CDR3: TGCGCCAGCAGCCAAGGGGTGGATTCACCCCTCCACTTT.

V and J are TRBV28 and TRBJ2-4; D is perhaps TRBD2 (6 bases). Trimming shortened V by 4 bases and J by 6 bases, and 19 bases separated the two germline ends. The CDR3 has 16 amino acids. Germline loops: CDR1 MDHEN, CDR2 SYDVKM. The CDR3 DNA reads TGTGCCAGCAGTTACCGACGGAGGGCCGGAGGAAACATTCAGTACTTC. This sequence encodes CASSYRRRAGGNIQYF. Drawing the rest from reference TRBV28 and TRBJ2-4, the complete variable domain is DVKVTQSSRYLVKRTGEKVFLECVQDMDHENMFWYRQDPGLGLRLIYFSYDVKMKEKGDIPEGYSVSREKKERFSLILESASTNQTSMYLCASSYRRRAGGNIQYFGAGTRLSVL.

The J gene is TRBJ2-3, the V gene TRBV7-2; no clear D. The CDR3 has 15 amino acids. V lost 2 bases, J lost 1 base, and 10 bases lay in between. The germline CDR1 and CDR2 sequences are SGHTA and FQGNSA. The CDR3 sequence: CASSLRLAGTDTQYF. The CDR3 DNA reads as TGTGCCAGCAGCTTAAGATTAGCCGGCACAGATACGCAGTATTTT.

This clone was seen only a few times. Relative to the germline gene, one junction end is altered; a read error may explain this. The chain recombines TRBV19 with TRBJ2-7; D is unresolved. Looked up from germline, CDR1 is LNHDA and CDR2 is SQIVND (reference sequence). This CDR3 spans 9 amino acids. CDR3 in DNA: TGTGCCAGTAGTATGCTGGATGACTTC. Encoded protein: CASSMLDDF.